The clone carrying this TCR beta chain has a handful of counts. No antigen is known for it. Treatment given: oral pan-JAK inhibitor, 5-10 mg twice daily. Specimens obtained from alopecia areata patients comprised lesional scalp punch biopsies and peripheral blood. Following extraction, RNA underwent reverse transcription to cDNA, which served as the sequencing template. Sequencing was performed with immunoSEQ multiplex PCR; in TCRdb, only in-frame clones are kept and a portion is missing. Among around 70,000 clones listed, approximately 29% were seen once. The data derive from a study of CD8+ T cells in alopecia areata. Study-level background: Treatment of the treated patients consisted of oral tofacitinib, 5 to 10 mg twice daily. Affected scalp percentage set treated patients' severity scores. Notes on the study in general: The study found that many expanded lesional clones persisted in scalp and blood during tofacitinib.

This receptor was obtained from a human donor with alopecia areata. Sequences were derived from CD8+ T cells sorted from blood, sampled at week 4, from a patient treated with tofacitinib.

Here the CDR3 reads CASSLASSAYEQYF. The CDR3 bases are TGTGCCAGCAGCTTAGCTAGTAGTGCCTACGAGCAGTACTTC. V usage is TRBV7-8 and J usage is TRBJ2-7; D not resolved. CDR1 is SGHVS and CDR2 is FQNEAQ in the germline V gene. This CDR3 contains 14 residues. Deletions cut 0 bases from V and 2 bases from J, with 8 bases between. The complete variable domain, with remaining parts taken from reference TRBV7-8 and TRBJ2-7, reads GAGVSQSPRYKVAKRGQDVALRCDPISGHVSLFWYQQALGQGPEFLTYFQNEAQLDKSGLPSDRFFAERPEGSVSTLKIQRTQQEDSAVYLCASSLASSAYEQYFGPGTRLTVT.